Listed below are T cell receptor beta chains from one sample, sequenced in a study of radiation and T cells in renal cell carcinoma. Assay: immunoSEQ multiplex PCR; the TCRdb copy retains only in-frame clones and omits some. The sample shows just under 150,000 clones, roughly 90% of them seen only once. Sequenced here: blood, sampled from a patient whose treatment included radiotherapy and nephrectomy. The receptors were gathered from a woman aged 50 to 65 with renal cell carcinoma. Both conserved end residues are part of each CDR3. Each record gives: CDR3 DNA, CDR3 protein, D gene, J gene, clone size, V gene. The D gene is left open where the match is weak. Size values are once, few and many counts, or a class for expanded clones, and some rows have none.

TGCGCCAGCAGCCAAGTAGTCAGGGCGAACGCCCCTAATGAAAAACTGTTTTTT | CASSQVVRANAPNEKLFF | . | TRBJ1-4 | once | TRBV4-3
TGTGCCAGCAGTTACGGCGGGAGTACCTACAATGAGCAGTTCTTC | CASSYGGSTYNEQFF | TRBD2 | TRBJ2-1 | . | TRBV6-5
TGCGCCAGCAGCTTGGGGGGCTACTATGGCTACACCTTC | CASSLGGYYGYTF | . | TRBJ1-2 | . | TRBV5-1
TGCGCCAACAGCTTGCAGGGAACGAACACTGAAGCTTTCTTT | CANSLQGTNTEAFF | . | TRBJ1-1 | . | TRBV5-1
TGTGCCAGCAGCCCCCGGTGGGGATTGACCGGGGAGCTGTTTTTT | CASSPRWGLTGELFF | . | TRBJ2-2 | . | TRBV7-6
TGTGCCAGCAGTGAATCTTTACCGGGAGTAAAGTTCTTC | CASSESLPGVKFF | . | TRBJ2-1 | . | TRBV6-1
TGTGCCAGTAGTATGGAGGGTATAGGTCAGCCCCAGCATTTT | CASSMEGIGQPQHF | . | TRBJ1-5 | . | TRBV19
TGTGCCAGCAGCTTAACGCGGAGCGGGGGACTCACAGATACGCAGTATTTT | CASSLTRSGGLTDTQYF | TRBD2 | TRBJ2-3 | . | TRBV7-2
TGTGCCAGCAGTGAAACCGGGAACACCGGGGAGCTGTTTTTT | CASSETGNTGELFF | . | TRBJ2-2 | few | TRBV2
TGTGCCAGCAGTTACTCGGTGGGAGCTCTTAACGAGCAGTACTTC | CASSYSVGALNEQYF | . | TRBJ2-7 | . | TRBV6-5
TGTGCCACCAGCGACGAACGGGGCCTAGGTGAGCAGTTCTTC | CATSDERGLGEQFF | . | TRBJ2-1 | . | TRBV15
TGCGCCAGCAGCTTGGAGGGGGGCTACACCTTC | CASSLEGGYTF | . | TRBJ1-2 | few | TRBV5-1
TGTGCCAGCAGTCCGACACGGATGGCCTATAATTCACCCCTCCACTTT | CASSPTRMAYNSPLHF | . | TRBJ1-6 | . | TRBV6-6
TGTGCCAGCAGTCCCCTTCGAGGGGGCAGTGGCAATCAGCCCCAGCATTTT | CASSPLRGGSGNQPQHF | TRBD1 | TRBJ1-5 | . | TRBV28
TGTGCCAGCAGCCCGGCCTCGGGCCAAGAGACCCAGTACTTC | CASSPASGQETQYF | . | TRBJ2-5 | once | TRBV7-2
TGTGCCAGCAGTGTGTCCCCGAACAATGAAAAACTGTTTTTT | CASSVSPNNEKLFF | . | TRBJ1-4 | . | TRBV6-1
TGTGCCAGCAGCCGCTTTGGGACAGGGGCGGCGGACACTGAAGCTTTCTTT | CASSRFGTGAADTEAFF | TRBD1 | TRBJ1-1 | once | TRBV27
TGCAGCGCCTTCCGCAGGGGGACTGAAGCTTTCTTT | CSAFRRGTEAFF | TRBD1 | TRBJ1-1 | . | TRBV29-1
TGTGCCAGCAGCCGATTCCCCGGGACTAGCGGGATCTCCTACGAGCAGTACTTC | CASSRFPGTSGISYEQYF | TRBD2 | TRBJ2-7 | . | TRBV7-6
TGCGCCAGCAGCTTGACCAGAGCTGAAGCTTTCTTT | CASSLTRAEAFF | . | TRBJ1-1 | . | TRBV5-1
TGTGCCACCAGCAACCCGACAGGGTCCTACGAGCAGTACTTC | CATSNPTGSYEQYF | TRBD1 | TRBJ2-7 | . | TRBV15
TGTGCCAGCAGGACCACAGGGGGCGGTCAGCCCCAGCATTTT | CASRTTGGGQPQHF | TRBD1 | TRBJ1-5 | few | TRBV28
TGTGCCAGTAGCCCTTTCTTGGGGAGACGGGGCAATGAGCAGTTCTTC | CASSPFLGRRGNEQFF | . | TRBJ2-1 | . | TRBV19
TGTGCCAGCAGTAGGGGGGTCGGCAATCAGCCCCAGCATTTT | CASSRGVGNQPQHF | . | TRBJ1-5 | few | TRBV6-5
TGTGCCAGCAGCGTAGTAGCGGGAGAGGGCACCGGGGAGCTGTTTTTT | CASSVVAGEGTGELFF | TRBD2 | TRBJ2-2 | once | TRBV9
TGTGCCAGCAGTCCCCTCGGGGCGCCAAGTGAAAAACTGTTTTTT | CASSPLGAPSEKLFF | . | TRBJ1-4 | . | TRBV27
TGTGCCAGCAGCAAAGTTGGTCAGCCCCAGCATTTT | CASSKVGQPQHF | . | TRBJ1-5 | . | TRBV21-1
TGTGCCAGCAGCTTGGCATCACTTCAAGAGACCCAGTACTTC | CASSLASLQETQYF | . | TRBJ2-5 | . | TRBV5-5
TGCGCCAGCAGCCAAGATCTAGGACAGGGTGGCACTGAAGCTTTCTTT | CASSQDLGQGGTEAFF | TRBD1 | TRBJ1-1 | . | TRBV4-3
TGTGCCAGCAGCGTCGGGACTAGCGGAGATCAAGAGACCCAGTACTTC | CASSVGTSGDQETQYF | TRBD2 | TRBJ2-5 | . | TRBV9
TGTGCCAGCAGCCTACGGACAGGGCGAGGCTGGAGCACAGATACGCAGTATTTT | CASSLRTGRGWSTDTQYF | TRBD1 | TRBJ2-3 | . | TRBV5-4
TGTGCCATCAGCACGGCTGGGGTAGCGGGGGGAGATACGCAGTATTTT | CAISTAGVAGGDTQYF | TRBD2 | TRBJ2-3 | . | TRBV10-3
TGCGCCAGCAGCTTGAATTTCGGCAGCGGCACTGAAGCTTTCTTT | CASSLNFGSGTEAFF | . | TRBJ1-1 | many | TRBV5-1
TGTGCCAGCAGCTGGGGACAGACCACTTTTCGAAAACTGTTTTTT | CASSWGQTTFRKLFF | TRBD1 | TRBJ1-4 | . | TRBV7-2
TGTGCCAGCAGCTTGGACAGACTTGAAGCTTTCTTT | CASSLDRLEAFF | . | TRBJ1-1 | . | TRBV5-6
TGCGCCAGCAGCTTGGGGACTAGTGTGTTGTACGAGCAGTACTTC | CASSLGTSVLYEQYF | TRBD2 | TRBJ2-7 | . | TRBV5-1
TGTGCCAGCTCACCACCAGGTCTCTACGAGCAGTACTTC | CASSPPGLYEQYF | . | TRBJ2-7 | few | TRBV18
TGTGCCAGCAGCCTACAGGGTACCGGAAACACCATATATTTT | CASSLQGTGNTIYF | . | TRBJ1-3 | . | TRBV7-2